This paragraph covers one T cell receptor (beta chain) sequence. Its antigen remains unidentified. CDR1 is LNHDA, CDR2 SQIVND, per germline (reference sequence). The CDR3 loop spans 16 amino acids. V was pared by 1 base and J by 2 bases, with 12 bases between. The data are from a study of cytomegalovirus exposure and HLA in healthy donors. Study-level findings and limits: Later, an analysis showed that TCR beta chains associated with HLA were more clonally expanded than others that were equally common.

Both 60 Vbeta primers and 13 Jbeta primers went into the PCR. The repertoire was sequenced with immunoSEQ multiplex PCR; TCRdb's copy has only in-frame clones and lacks some. The data show around 49,000 clones, over 70% seen once. This chain connects TRBV19 to TRBJ1-5, with TRBD1 as a possible D gene (5 bases). Sequenced sample: PBMCs. This clonotype was sampled from a man aged 25-40 years in good health and CMV-seropositive. This CDR3 is CASSIGQGWGNQPQHF. The CDR3 nucleotides read TGTGCCAGTAGTATAGGGCAGGGTTGGGGCAATCAGCCCCAGCATTTT.